A single sample is the source of the 15 T cell receptor beta chains below, sequenced in a study of blood T cell repertoires in COVID-19. The repertoire was sequenced with immunoSEQ multiplex PCR; TCRdb's copy has only in-frame clones and lacks some. The data show just under 85,000 clones, around four fifths seen once. What was sequenced was peripheral blood. Receptor source: a woman aged 55-70 years with acute or convalescent COVID-19.

This sequence joins TRBV5-1 and TRBJ1-4; D gene unclear. V dropped 0 bases and J dropped 3 bases, with 9 bases sitting between them. The CDR3 consists of 15 residues. Germline V gene lookup returns CDR1 SGHRS and CDR2 YFSETQ. In DNA form, the CDR3 reads TGCGCCAGCAGCTTGGCCGGCGGATCTAATGAAAAACTGTTTTTT. Its protein is CASSLAGGSNEKLFF.

Concerning this clone: The same CDR3 arises from other DNA sequences in this sample as well. The chain links TRBV5-1 to TRBJ2-3; D is perhaps TRBD2 (5 bases). Per the germline V gene, CDR1 is SGHRS and CDR2 is YFSETQ. V dropped 0 bases and J dropped 2 bases, with 10 bases sitting between them. CDR3 length: 15 residues. In DNA, the CDR3 is TGCGCCAGCAGCTTGGGAAGCGGTTACACAGATACGCAGTATTTT. Amino acids: CASSLGSGYTDTQYF.

A single count supports this clone. The J gene is TRBJ2-2, the V gene TRBV5-1; 13 positions match TRBD2. The CDR3 length is 18 residues. CDR1 and CDR2 (germline): SGHRS, YFSETQ. V trimming: 0 bases; J trimming: 1 base; junction bases outside the gene matches: 3. The CDR3 region is CASSLGLAGGRNTGELFF. In DNA, the CDR3 is TGCGCCAGCAGCTTGGGACTAGCGGGGGGACGGAACACCGGGGAGCTGTTTTTT.

The CDR3 DNA reads TGTGCCTGGACCCCCGGACAGGGCGGCTACACCTTC. Protein product: CAWTPGQGGYTF. This sequence joins TRBV30 and TRBJ1-2; 8 nucleotides align to TRBD1. CDR3 length: 12 residues. V lost 4 bases and J lost 8; bases outside the gene matches: 6. Germline CDR1 is GTSNPN and CDR2 is SVGIG (reference sequence).

This sequence joins TRBV10-1 and TRBJ1-1, with D uncertain. V was pared by 4 bases and J by 5 bases, with 11 bases between. Per the germline V gene, CDR1 is WNHNN and CDR2 is SYGVQD (reference sequence). The CDR3 has 13 amino acids. The CDR3 nucleotides read TGCGCCAGCAGTGGCCTGGGGAGGACTGAAGCTTTCTTT. Encoded protein: CASSGLGRTEAFF.

The CDR3 DNA is TGTGCCAGCAGCCCAGGGACTACCCAAGAGACCCAGTACTTC. Protein sequence: CASSPGTTQETQYF. V usage is TRBV7-2 and J usage is TRBJ2-5, with 7 positions matching TRBD2. The germline gives CDR1 SGHTA, CDR2 FQGNSA. With V trimmed by 5 bases and J by 1 base, 4 bases remained unmatched. This CDR3 has 14 residues.

CDR3 sequence reads: CASSPGGSGTDTQYF. The CDR3 DNA reads TGCGCCAGCAGCCCGGGAGGGTCAGGCACAGATACGCAGTATTTT. The chain couples TRBV4-3 to TRBJ2-3, with 8 bases fitting TRBD2. Germline V CDR1 and CDR2: LGHNA, YSLEER. CDR3 length equals 15 residues. V gave up 4 bases and J gave up 1 base; unmatched junction bases: 4.

CDR3 residues: CASSFTALDRAFSYEQYF. The CDR3 region has the DNA TGTGCCAGCAGCTTCACCGCCCTCGACAGGGCCTTTTCCTACGAGCAGTACTTC. The J gene is TRBJ2-7, the V gene TRBV11-2; 7 bases fit TRBD1. The CDR3 covers 18 residues. The V and J ends lost 3 bases and 1 base, in that order; junction bases with no gene match: 15. CDR1 and CDR2 (germline): SGHAT, FQNNGV.

The CDR3 nucleotides read TGTGCCATCAGTGAGTCTGGGGGCAGGGGGAACTATGGCTACACCTTC. Translation gives CAISESGGRGNYGYTF. The genes are TRBV10-3 and TRBJ1-2, with TRBD1 identical over 7 bases. This CDR3 spans 16 amino acids. The ends lost 0 bases at V and 2 bases at J; junction bases unmatched: 6. CDR1 is ENHRY and CDR2 is SYGVKD in the germline V gene.

V gene TRBV13 combines with J gene TRBJ2-7; 8 bases map to TRBD1. With V trimmed by 1 base and J by 9 bases, 8 bases remained unmatched. The CDR3 is made up of 14 amino acids. Germline-derived CDR1 and CDR2 are PRHDT and FYEKMQ (reference sequence). CDR3 residues: CASSLVGTGVGQYF. The CDR3 DNA reads TGTGCCAGCAGCTTAGTCGGGACAGGAGTGGGGCAGTACTTC.

The chain uses TRBV2 and TRBJ1-3, with D perhaps matching TRBD1 (6 bases). The CDR3 contains 15 residues. Trimming pared 7 bases from V and 7 bases from J, leaving 20 bases between. Germline values: CDR1 SNHLY, CDR2 FYNNEI. CDR3 sequence: CASILPGQVGNTIYF. For the CDR3, the DNA is TGTGCCAGCATCCTCCCGGGACAAGTTGGGAACACCATATATTTT.

This chain uses TRBV7-9 with TRBJ1-2; D perhaps matches TRBD1 (5 bases). This CDR3 is 16 amino acids long. V lost 5 bases, J lost 0 bases, and 16 bases lay in between. CDR1 SEHNR and CDR2 FQNEAQ come from the germline V gene (reference sequence). The CDR3 is CASSPPPGQANYGYTF. Written as DNA, the CDR3 is TGTGCCAGCAGCCCCCCGCCCGGACAAGCTAACTATGGCTACACCTTC.

The chain joins TRBV27 to TRBJ1-2; 7 bases line up with TRBD1. This CDR3 has 14 residues. Germline loops: CDR1 MNHEY, CDR2 SMNVEV (reference sequence). The V gene end was trimmed by 8 bases and the J gene end by 8 bases; junction bases not matched to a gene: 14. The CDR3 DNA sequence: TGTGCCAGCTCTCGAGCCCGGGACAGAGGAGGCTACACCTTC. Its translation is CASSRARDRGGYTF.

The rearrangement uses TRBV27 and TRBJ1-3; D perhaps matches TRBD1 (5 bases). Trimming removed 5 bases from V and 2 bases from J, with 19 bases in between. Germline V gives CDR1 MNHEY, CDR2 SMNVEV (reference sequence). This CDR3 is 17 amino acids long. The chain's CDR3 is CASSPRATGATGNTIYF. The CDR3 DNA reads TGTGCCAGCAGTCCCCGGGCCACAGGAGCCACTGGAAACACCATATATTTT.

V gene TRBV18 combines with J gene TRBJ1-1; D not certain. The CDR3 has 15 amino acids. V lost 3 bases and J lost 4, with 15 bases in between. From germline, CDR1 is KGHSH and CDR2 LQKENI. Written as DNA, the CDR3 is TGTGCCAGCTCACCCCCTGACGGAGGCGTCACTGAAGCTTTCTTT. It yields the protein CASSPPDGGVTEAFF.